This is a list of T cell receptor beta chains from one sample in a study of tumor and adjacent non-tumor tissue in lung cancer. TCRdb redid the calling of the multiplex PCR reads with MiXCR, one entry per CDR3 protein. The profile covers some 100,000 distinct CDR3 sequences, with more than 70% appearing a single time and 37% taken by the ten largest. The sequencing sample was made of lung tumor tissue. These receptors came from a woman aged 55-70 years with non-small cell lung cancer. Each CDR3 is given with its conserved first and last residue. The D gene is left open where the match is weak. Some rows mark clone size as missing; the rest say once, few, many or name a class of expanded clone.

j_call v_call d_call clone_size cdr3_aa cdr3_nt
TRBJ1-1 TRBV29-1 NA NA CGTGNTEAFF TGCGGCACTGGGAACACCGAAGCTTTCTTC
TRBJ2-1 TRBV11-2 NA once CVSSWGVATDNEQFF TGTGTCAGCAGCTGGGGTGTGGCGACAGACAATGAGCAGTTCTTC
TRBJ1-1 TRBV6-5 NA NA CASSLRTGNTEAFF TGTGCCAGCAGCCTACGGACGGGGAACACTGAAGCTTTCTTT
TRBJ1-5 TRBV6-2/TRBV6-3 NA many CASSYGGVGNQPQHF TGTGCCAGCAGTTACGGGGGCGTTGGCAATCAGCCCCAGCATTTT
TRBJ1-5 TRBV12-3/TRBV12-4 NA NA CASTLTGKISQPQHF TGTGCCAGCACCCTGACGGGGAAGATAAGTCAGCCCCAGCATTTT
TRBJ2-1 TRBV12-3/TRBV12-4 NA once CACSSSFNEQFF TGTGCCTGTAGTAGCTCCTTCAATGAGCAGTTCTTC
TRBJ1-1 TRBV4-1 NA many CASSLVGGGTEAFF TGCGCCAGCAGCCTAGTAGGGGGAGGGACTGAAGCTTTCTTT
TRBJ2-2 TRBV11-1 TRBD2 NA CAIGPRLAGESTGELFF TGTGCCATTGGCCCGCGACTAGCGGGAGAATCCACTGGGGAGCTGTTTTTT
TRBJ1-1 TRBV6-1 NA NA CTSQTERGTEALF TGTACCAGCCAAACCGAGAGGGGAACTGAAGCTCTCTTT
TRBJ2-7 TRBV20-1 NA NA CSASQHEEGVGYKQYF TGCAGTGCTAGCCAACACGAGGAGGGGGTGGGTTACAAGCAGTACTTC
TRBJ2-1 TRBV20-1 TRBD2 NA CSAGRQRGSNEQFF TGCAGTGCTGGTAGGCAGCGGGGCTCTAATGAGCAGTTCTTC
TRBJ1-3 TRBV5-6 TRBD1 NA CASNLGLSTGHSGNTIYF TGTGCCAGCAACTTGGGGCTATCGACAGGGCACTCTGGAAACACCATATATTTT
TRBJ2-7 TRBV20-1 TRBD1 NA CSARDAEQGAGEQYF TGCAGTGCTAGAGACGCGGAACAGGGGGCAGGGGAGCAGTACTTC
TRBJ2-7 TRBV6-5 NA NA CASMTFYEQYF TGTGCCAGCATGACATTCTACGAGCAATACTTC
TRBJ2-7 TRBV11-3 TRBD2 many CASSLELTSGSYEQYF TGTGCCAGCAGCTTAGAGTTGACTAGCGGGAGCTACGAGCAGTACTTC
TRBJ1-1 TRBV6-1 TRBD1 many CASSPGQGRMNTEAFF TGTGCCAGCAGCCCCGGACAGGGTAGGATGAACACTGAAGCTTTCTTT
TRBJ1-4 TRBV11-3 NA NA CASRLDSRDATNEKQFF TGTGCCAGCAGATTAGACAGCCGAGATGCAACTAATGAAAAACAGTTTTTT
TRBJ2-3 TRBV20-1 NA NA CSVTNLGDMQYF TGCAGTGTTACCAACTTGGGAGATATGCAGTATTTT
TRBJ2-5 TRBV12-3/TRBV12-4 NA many CASSLGSLGVQETQYF TGTGCCAGCAGTTTAGGTAGCCTTGGAGTTCAAGAGACCCAGTACTTC
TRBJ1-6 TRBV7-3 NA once CASSLIGNSSPIHF TGTGCCAGCAGCTTAATAGGGAATAGTTCACCCATCCACTTT
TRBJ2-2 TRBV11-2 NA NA CARSSPQGGRNTGELFF TGTGCCCGCAGCTCTCCCCAAGGGGGGCGGAATACCGGGGAGCTGTTTTTT
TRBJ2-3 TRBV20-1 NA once CSLRDAVPDTQYF TGCAGTCTTAGGGACGCAGTTCCAGATACGCAGTATTTT
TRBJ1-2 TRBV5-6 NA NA CANRLWRDIPNYGYTF TGTGCCAACCGCTTGTGGCGGGACATACCTAACTATGGCTACACATTC
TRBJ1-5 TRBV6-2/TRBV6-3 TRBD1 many CASTTGGREDQPQHF TGTGCCAGCACCACAGGGGGGAGGGAGGATCAGCCCCAGCATTTT
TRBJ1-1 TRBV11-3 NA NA CVSSLGQSATEAFF TGTGTCAGTAGCTTAGGGCAGTCCGCTACTGAAGCTTTCTTT
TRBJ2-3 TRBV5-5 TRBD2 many CASSPGTSGTDTQYF TGTGCCAGCAGCCCCGGGACTAGCGGCACAGATACGCAGTATTTT
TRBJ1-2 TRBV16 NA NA CASRQSGNGYTF TGTGCCAGCAGGCAATCAGGGAATGGCTACACCTTC
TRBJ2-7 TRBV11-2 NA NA CVNSLGTNRQYF TGTGTCAACAGCCTGGGGACGAATAGGCAGTACTTC
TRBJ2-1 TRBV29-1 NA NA CSIGKEQFF TGCAGCATAGGGAAAGAGCAGTTCTTC
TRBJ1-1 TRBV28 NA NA CASSLRGLNTVAFF TGTGCCAGCAGTTTGAGGGGTCTGAACACTGTAGCTTTCTTT
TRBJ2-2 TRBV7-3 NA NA CASSFRGGGTGELFF TGTGCCAGCAGCTTCAGGGGCGGGGGCACCGGGGAGCTGTTTTTT
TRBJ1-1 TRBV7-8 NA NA CASINRQNTEAFF TGTGCCAGCATCAATCGACAGAACACTGAAGCTTTCTTT
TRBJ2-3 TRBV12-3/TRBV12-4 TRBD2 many CASSFNRAGGTDTQYF TGTGCCAGCAGTTTTAACCGGGCGGGAGGCACAGATACGCAGTATTTT
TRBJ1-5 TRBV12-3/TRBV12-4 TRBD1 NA CSRTPTGKLRQPQHF TGTTCCAGGACCCCGACAGGGAAGCTAAGACAGCCCCAGCATTTT
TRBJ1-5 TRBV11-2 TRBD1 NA CASSRDRALSQHF TGTGCCAGTTCCCGGGACAGGGCTCTGTCACAGCATTTT
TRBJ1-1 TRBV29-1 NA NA CGGREGTETFF TGCGGGGGTCGGGAGGGGACTGAGACTTTCTTT
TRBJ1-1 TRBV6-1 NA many CASLPGGGKMNTEAFF TGTGCCAGCCTGCCAGGCGGGGGAAAGATGAACACTGAAGCTTTCTTT
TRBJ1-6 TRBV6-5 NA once CNSSWQGTNNSPLHF TGTAACAGCAGTTGGCAGGGGACGAATAATTCACCCCTCCACTTT
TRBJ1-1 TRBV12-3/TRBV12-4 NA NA CASSHALSVRYSEAFF TGTGCCAGCAGTCACGCCTTGTCGGTACGCTACAGTGAAGCTTTCTTT
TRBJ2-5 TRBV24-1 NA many CATSDTGAQETQYF TGTGCCACCAGTGATACCGGGGCCCAAGAGACCCAGTACTTC
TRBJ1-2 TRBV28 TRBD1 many CASRDRGKSGYTF TGTGCCAGCAGGGACAGGGGAAAGAGTGGCTACACCTTC